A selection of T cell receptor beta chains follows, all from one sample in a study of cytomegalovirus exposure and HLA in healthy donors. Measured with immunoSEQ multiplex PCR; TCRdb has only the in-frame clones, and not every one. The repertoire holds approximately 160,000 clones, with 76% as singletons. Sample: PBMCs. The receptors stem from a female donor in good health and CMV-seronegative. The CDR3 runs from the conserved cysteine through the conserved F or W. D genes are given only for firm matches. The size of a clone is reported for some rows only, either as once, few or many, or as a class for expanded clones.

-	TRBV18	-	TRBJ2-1	CASSPRPPGDSYNEQFF	TGTGCCAGCTCCCCTCGACCCCCTGGAGACTCCTACAATGAGCAGTTCTTC
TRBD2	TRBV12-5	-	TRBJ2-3	CASGLGLAGGPSADTQYF	TGTGCTAGTGGTTTGGGGCTAGCGGGAGGGCCGTCGGCAGATACGCAGTATTTT
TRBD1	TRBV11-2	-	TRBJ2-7	CASSLGQDREQYF	TGTGCCAGCAGCCTCGGACAGGATCGAGAGCAGTACTTC
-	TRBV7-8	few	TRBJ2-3	CASSPPLRTTSTDTQYF	TGTGCCAGCTCCCCCCCCCTTCGAACTACTAGCACAGATACGCAGTATTTT
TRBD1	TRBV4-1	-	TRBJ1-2	CASSQDSGGVNRGRSYGYTF	TGCGCCAGCAGCCAAGATTCCGGCGGGGTTAACAGGGGAAGGAGCTATGGCTACACCTTC
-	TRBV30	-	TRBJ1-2	CAWSVKDTANYGYTF	TGTGCCTGGAGTGTCAAGGACACGGCTAACTATGGCTACACCTTC
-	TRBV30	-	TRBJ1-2	CAWSVAFHYGYTF	TGTGCCTGGAGTGTAGCTTTTCACTATGGCTACACCTTC
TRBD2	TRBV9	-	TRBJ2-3	CASSVGGSGGTSTDTQYF	TGTGCCAGCAGCGTAGGGGGTAGCGGGGGGACTAGCACAGATACGCAGTATTTT
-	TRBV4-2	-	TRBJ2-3	CASSHESGDTQYF	TGTGCCAGCAGCCATGAGTCCGGGGATACGCAGTATTTT
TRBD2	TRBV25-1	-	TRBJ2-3	CANSESTSGGTDTQYF	TGTGCCAACAGTGAATCGACTAGCGGGGGAACAGATACGCAGTATTTT
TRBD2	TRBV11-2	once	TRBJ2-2	CASSVIAGGNTGELFF	TGTGCCAGCAGCGTTATAGCGGGGGGCAACACCGGGGAGCTGTTTTTT